This TCR beta chain was sequenced for a study of T cells in Graves' hyperthyroidism and ophthalmopathy (dated by TCRdb to about 2019). Regarding the study in general: Peripheral blood samples were taken at initial diagnosis, before any treatment was given. Whether ophthalmopathy could be predicted prospectively was tested in an independent validation cohort made up of 18 to 20 hyperthyroidism patients plus 17 patients who later progressed to ophthalmopathy. The 95 to 100 discovery patients were randomly split 7:3 into training and test sets. In six Graves' hyperthyroidism patients, the study also compared T-cell repertoires from thyroid tissue with T-cell repertoires from blood. Once sampling was done, hyperthyroidism patients were given methimazole at a starting dose of 30 mg daily, whereas ophthalmopathy patients were given high-dose intravenous methylprednisolone. The paper reports TCR Vbeta CDR3 sequencing of some 140 peripheral blood samples: around 45 ophthalmopathy, over 70 hyperthyroidism and around 17 progressor patients. A discovery cohort of around 98 patients, fewer than 50 with Graves' ophthalmopathy and approximately 55 with stable Graves' hyperthyroidism, was used to find distinguishing TCR V-J signatures. General conclusions and limits of the study: In validation, the model predicted progression to ophthalmopathy with around 71% sensitivity and around 72% specificity, a median of 6.5 months before onset. Sample size was not statistically predetermined, and blinding of investigators to group allocation was not performed. Ophthalmopathy was separated from stable hyperthyroidism by a 13 V-J signature model, with approximately 89% sensitivity and about 81% specificity obtained in cross-validation and 80%/75% obtained in testing. Most expanded thyroid clonotypes (frequency above 0.001) were also found in blood, which suggests that blood repertoires may mirror thyroid immune responses.

Stable Graves' hyperthyroidism was defined as no progression to ophthalmopathy during 18 months of follow-up. Hyperthyroidism patients were newly diagnosed, had a disease duration of under 2 months, and were aged 18 to 65 years. Patients with uncontrolled infections, other autoimmune diseases, pregnancy or lactation were excluded. Diagnoses were based on clinical symptoms, serum thyroxine and TRAb, thyroid ultrasound and orbital computed tomography. PBMCs were separated from 8 to 10 ml of fresh peripheral blood using Ficoll-Paque density gradient centrifugation. Trizol reagent was used to extract total RNA, and RNA quality was then checked on an Agilent 2100 Bioanalyzer. This clonotype was observed a handful of times. Its antigen specificity is not known. Qualities for individual bases were not recorded, and no much larger clone is one base off. The junction shows trimming of 4 bases on V and 13 bases on J, plus 18 bases between the germline ends. CDR1 and CDR2, per the germline V gene, are SGHTS and YDEGEE. From the cysteine through the phenylalanine, the CDR3 covers 14 amino acids. This entry keeps only the CDR3 DNA: 42 bases, framed from base 1.

The TCR beta CDR3 regions were amplified from RNA transcripts. For the first round of RT-PCR on the TCR CDR3, the HTBI primer set was used together with the Qiagen OneStep RT-PCR kit. The libraries were constructed in a second round of multiplex PCR and then size-selected and purified. The libraries were sequenced on an Illumina HiSeq2000 using paired-end 100 bp reads. The source study handled its data this way. Raw data were processed with SOAPnuke, discarding reads with adapters, uncalled bases, mean Phred below 15, or no exact constant-primer or identifier match. COPE v1.2.5 was used to merge the high-quality paired reads, and each unique nucleotide sequence was defined as a clonotype. MiTCR v1.1 was used to align clonotypes to the IMGT TRBV, TRBD and TRBJ reference segments. The analysis included only V-J combinations with a frequency above 0.0001, which together covered around 99% of the repertoires. The TCS score was defined as the ratio of F50 (clonal expansion) to E x V (chaos), calculated using BLOSUM62-based TCRdist between CDR3 peptides within each V-J. Welch's t-statistics and random forest reduced roughly 530 V-J features to 10 to 15, which were used in a naive Bayes classifier (R e1071). Thyroid-blood repertoire similarity was quantified with the Morisita-Horn index. TCRdb took the public reads, trimmed them with fastp at Q25, ran MiXCR for clone calling and kept in-frame beta chains. All rows with the same CDR3 protein become a single entry with the most common DNA and genes. The V and J calls and clone size are TCRdb's, not the authors'. For this sample there are nearly 750,000 distinct CDR3 sequences; 35% appear just once. The top ten clonotypes cover around a third of the sample.

The receptor comes from a woman between 35 and 50 years old with Graves' hyperthyroidism. Sequencing was done on a sample of blood. The V gene is TRBV5-8 and the J gene is TRBJ1-6, with an unclear D gene assignment. In nucleotides, the sequence is TGTGCCAGCAGCGTCTCCGGGCCACAGTCTCCCCTCCACTTT. The translation is CASSVSGPQSPLHF. Joined to the reference TRBV5-8 and TRBJ1-6 proteins, this CDR3 gives the full variable domain: EAGVTQSPTHLIKTRGQQATLRCSPISGHTSVYWYQQALGLGLQFLLWYDEGEERNRGNFPPRFSGRQFPNYSSELNVNALELEDSALYLCASSVSGPQSPLHFGNGTRLTVT.